The clone carrying this T cell receptor beta chain occurred a few times. Its antigen is unknown. After removal of 2 bases from V and 6 bases from J, the junction contained 12 bases not matched to a gene. CDR1 and CDR2 from the germline V gene are SGHDT and YYEEEE. This CDR3 contains 16 residues. The record originates from a study of OX40 agonist ivuxolimab in advanced cancers. Background on the study: The mean age was 60 years, ranging from 23 to 79, with around four fifths of participants male.

Study-level points and caveats: Some of the lowest clonal expansion was seen in partial responders at 0.1-3.0 mg/kg. At 0.1 to 3.0 mg/kg and by week 6, clonal expansion occurred in CD4+ and CD8+ blood T cells.

At cycle 4 day 1, cycle 7 day 1, and baseline, blood was sampled. The table came from immunoSEQ multiplex PCR; TCRdb's copy has only in-frame clones and leaves some out. The sample lists some 97,000 clones; over 75% were seen once. This rearrangement joins TRBV5-6 to TRBJ2-3, with 7 bases lining up with TRBD2. The origin of this receptor is an adult with an advanced solid tumor such as melanoma, head and neck, liver or kidney cancer. Sequences were derived from CD4+ or CD8+ T cells sorted from blood, sampled in a trial of the OX40 agonist ivuxolimab. The CDR3, as DNA: TGTGCCAGCAGCTTATGGGCTAGCGGAGGAGCTGATACGCAGTATTTT. This sequence encodes CASSLWASGGADTQYF.